This TCR beta chain was sequenced during a study of T cell clonality in common variable immunodeficiency. Whole-study findings and limits: Authors noted CVID clonality's cause needs subpopulation repertoire sequencing. Common variable immunodeficiency TCR beta sequences reportedly had fewer deletions and N-nucleotide insertions. Fewer TCRbeta clones were shared among CVID subjects than controls.

This clone was observed a handful of times. Antigen: not known. The CDR3 end is not reached by the read, which stops 3 residues before it; the germline J gene fills it in. CVID meant reduced serum IgG, IgA and/or IgM plus specific antibody deficiency. The CVID group had some 15 females and roughly 30 males, mean age roughly 39. The CDR3 loop spans 11 amino acids. The V gene lost 4 bases and the J gene lost 7 bases, with 7 bases spanning the gap. Germline V gene lookup returns CDR1 MNHNS and CDR2 SASEGT. This table comes from immunoSEQ multiplex PCR, and its TCRdb copy is limited to in-frame clones, with some not included. Singletons are absent from the sample, which has 25,000 or so clones.

The sample taken for sequencing was peripheral blood mononuclear cells. This chain uses TRBV6-1 with TRBJ1-2; D is undetermined. The origin of this receptor is a human donor with common variable immunodeficiency. The CDR3 region is CASSGFSGYTF. The CDR3 bases that were read are TGTGCCAGCAGTGGGTTTAGTGGC.